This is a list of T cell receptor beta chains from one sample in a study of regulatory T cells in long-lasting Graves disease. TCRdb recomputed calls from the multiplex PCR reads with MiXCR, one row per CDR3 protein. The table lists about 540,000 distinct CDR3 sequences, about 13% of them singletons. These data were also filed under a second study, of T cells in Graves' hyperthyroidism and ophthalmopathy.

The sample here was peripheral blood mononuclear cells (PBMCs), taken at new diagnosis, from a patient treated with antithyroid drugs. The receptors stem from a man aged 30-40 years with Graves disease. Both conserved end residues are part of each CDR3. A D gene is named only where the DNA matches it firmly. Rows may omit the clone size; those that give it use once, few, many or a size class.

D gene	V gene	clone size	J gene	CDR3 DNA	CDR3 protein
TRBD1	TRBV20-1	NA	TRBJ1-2	TGCAGTGCTAGCTTCAGGGGGAACGGCTACGCCTTC	CSASFRGNGYAF
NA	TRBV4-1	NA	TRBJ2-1	TGCGCCAGCAGCCCCGGGAGCGCCCGTGGGCAGTTCTTC	CASSPGSARGQFF
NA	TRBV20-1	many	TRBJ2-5	TGCAGTGCTCCCCAGGGCGGTACCAGAGAGACCCAGTACTTC	CSAPQGGTRETQYF
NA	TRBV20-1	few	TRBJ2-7	TGCAGTGATAGAGATCTGGGTCCGTACGAGCAGTACTTC	CSDRDLGPYEQYF
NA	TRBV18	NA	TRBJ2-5	TGTGCCAGCTCACCACCGCGGCAGGTTGGAGAGACCCAGTACTTC	CASSPPRQVGETQYF
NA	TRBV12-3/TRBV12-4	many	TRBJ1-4	TGTGCCAGCAGCTCCTGGACAGCAACTAATGAAAAACTGTTTTTT	CASSSWTATNEKLFF
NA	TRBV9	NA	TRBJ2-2	TGTGCCAGCAGCGCCCCAGCGGGTTGGGCCGGGGAGCTGTTTTTT	CASSAPAGWAGELFF
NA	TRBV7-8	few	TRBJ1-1	TGTGCCAGCAGCTTAGGGGATTTGAACACTGAAGCTTTCTTT	CASSLGDLNTEAFF
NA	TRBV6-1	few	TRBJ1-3	TGTGCCAGCAGCGACAGTATTCCTGGAAACACCATATATTTT	CASSDSIPGNTIYF
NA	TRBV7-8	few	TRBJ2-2	TGTGCCAGCAGCACGTGGGACTCCTTCGGGGAGCTGTTTTTT	CASSTWDSFGELFF
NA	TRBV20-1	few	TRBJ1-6	TGCAGTGCTAGAACCGGGGCGTACTCACCCCTCCACTTT	CSARTGAYSPLHF
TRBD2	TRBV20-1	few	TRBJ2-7	TGCAGTGCTAGTCCTAGCGGGAGCCTCTACGAGCAGTACTTC	CSASPSGSLYEQYF
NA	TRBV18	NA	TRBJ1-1	TGTGCCAGCTCACCATTCCGGGTTATTTCCTCGAACACTGAAGCTTTCTTT	CASSPFRVISSNTEAFF
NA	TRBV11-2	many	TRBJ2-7	TGTGCCAGCAGCTTAGAAGAAGGCCCCTACGAGCAGTACTTC	CASSLEEGPYEQYF
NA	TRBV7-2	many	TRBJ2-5	TGTGCCAGCAGCTCACAGCCAGCGAACCGCCAAGAGACCCAGTACTTC	CASSSQPANRQETQYF
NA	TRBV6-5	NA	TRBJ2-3	TGTGCCAGCAGTTCAGGGAATACGCAGTATTTT	CASSSGNTQYF
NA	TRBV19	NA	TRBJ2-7	TGTGCCAGTAGTATAATCGGGGCTGCAGGCCCCCGAGAGCAGTACTTC	CASSIIGAAGPREQYF
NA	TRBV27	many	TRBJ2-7	TGTGCCAGCAGTTTAGGGCGGGCCGGGTTTGGAGAGCAGTACTTC	CASSLGRAGFGEQYF
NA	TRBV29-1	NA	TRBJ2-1	TGCAGCGTAGAGTTAGGGTACGGGAGCGTCGGTGAGCAGTTCTTC	CSVELGYGSVGEQFF
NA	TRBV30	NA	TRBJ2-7	TGTGCCTGGGGCCGGGATCCCTACTACGAGCAGTACTTC	CAWGRDPYYEQYF
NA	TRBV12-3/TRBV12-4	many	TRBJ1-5	TGTGCCAGCAGTAACGCAGCCAGGGTCAAGCCCCAGCATTTT	CASSNAARVKPQHF
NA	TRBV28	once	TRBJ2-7	TGTGCCAGCAGTTTGGGCAGCTCTAGCTCCTACGAGCAGTACTTC	CASSLGSSSSYEQYF
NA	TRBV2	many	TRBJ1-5	TGTGCCAGCGAGGGCGACGGCAATCAGCCCCAGCATTTT	CASEGDGNQPQHF
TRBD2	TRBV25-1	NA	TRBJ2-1	TGTGCCAGCAGTGAATATGCGGGAGGGTTCGACAATGAGCAGTTCTTC	CASSEYAGGFDNEQFF
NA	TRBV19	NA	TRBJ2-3	TGTGCCAGTAGTATTCAGTTGGGGGCGGTTGGCACAGATACGCAGTATTTT	CASSIQLGAVGTDTQYF
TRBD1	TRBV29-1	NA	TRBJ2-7	TGCAGCGTTTCACAGGGGGCGCAGGGGGAGCAGTACTTC	CSVSQGAQGEQYF
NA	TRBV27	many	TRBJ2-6	TGTGCCGGCCGGGACACTATAAAACTTTCTGGGGCCAACGTCCTGACTTTC	CAGRDTIKLSGANVLTF
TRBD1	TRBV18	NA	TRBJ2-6	TGTGCCAGCGTGGGACAGGGATCCTCCCTTTCTGGGGCCAACGTCCTGACTTTC	CASVGQGSSLSGANVLTF
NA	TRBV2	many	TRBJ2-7	TGTGCCAGCAGTGAATTTGTGACCTACGAGCAGTACTTC	CASSEFVTYEQYF
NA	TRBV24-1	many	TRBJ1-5	TGTGCCACCAGTGTGGGGGGCAATCAGCCCCAGCATTTT	CATSVGGNQPQHF
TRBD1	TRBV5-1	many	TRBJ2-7	TGCGCCAGCAGCACAGGGGCCTCCTACGAGCAGTACTTC	CASSTGASYEQYF
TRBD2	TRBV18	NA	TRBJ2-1	TGTGCCAGCTCCCCGGGACTAGCGGTGTTGGATGAGCAGTTCTTC	CASSPGLAVLDEQFF
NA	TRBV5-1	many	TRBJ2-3	TGCGCCAGCAGCTTGGGGGGACAAGGAGATACGCAGTATTTT	CASSLGGQGDTQYF
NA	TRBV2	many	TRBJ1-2	TGTGCCAGCAGTCCAAGGGGACAATACTATGGCTACACCTTC	CASSPRGQYYGYTF
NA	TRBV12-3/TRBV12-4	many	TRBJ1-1	TGTGCCAGCTTAAGAGGCGGTGGCGACACTGAAGCTTTCTTT	CASLRGGGDTEAFF
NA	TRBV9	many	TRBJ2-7	TGTGCCAGCAGCGTAGACCTAAACGAGCAGTACTTC	CASSVDLNEQYF
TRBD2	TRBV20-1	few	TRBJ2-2	TGCAGTGCTAGCCCTCCATACCGGGGGGACACCGGGGAGCTGTTTTTT	CSASPPYRGDTGELFF
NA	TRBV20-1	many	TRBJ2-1	TGCAGTGCGTTAAGCGGGCCCTACAATGAGCAGTTCTTC	CSALSGPYNEQFF
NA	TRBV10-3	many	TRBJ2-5	TGTGCCATCTTCGACGGAGACCAAGAGACCCAGTACTTC	CAIFDGDQETQYF
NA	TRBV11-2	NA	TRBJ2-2	TGTGCCAGCAGCTACCAGGCCACCGGGGAGCTGTTTTTT	CASSYQATGELFF
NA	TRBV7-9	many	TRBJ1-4	TGTGCCAGCAGCTTAGAGGGGCGACATAATGAAAAACTGTTTTTT	CASSLEGRHNEKLFF
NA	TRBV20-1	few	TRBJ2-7	TGCAGTGCTAGAGACCCCGCAGGGAGCTTACGTGGCGAGCAGTACTTC	CSARDPAGSLRGEQYF
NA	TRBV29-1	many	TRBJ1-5	TGCAGCGTTGCGGTGGGGAATCAGCCCCAGCATTTT	CSVAVGNQPQHF
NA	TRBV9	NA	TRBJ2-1	TGTGCCAGCAGCGTAGGGACGGCCGTGGGGGGTGAGCAGTTCTTC	CASSVGTAVGGEQFF